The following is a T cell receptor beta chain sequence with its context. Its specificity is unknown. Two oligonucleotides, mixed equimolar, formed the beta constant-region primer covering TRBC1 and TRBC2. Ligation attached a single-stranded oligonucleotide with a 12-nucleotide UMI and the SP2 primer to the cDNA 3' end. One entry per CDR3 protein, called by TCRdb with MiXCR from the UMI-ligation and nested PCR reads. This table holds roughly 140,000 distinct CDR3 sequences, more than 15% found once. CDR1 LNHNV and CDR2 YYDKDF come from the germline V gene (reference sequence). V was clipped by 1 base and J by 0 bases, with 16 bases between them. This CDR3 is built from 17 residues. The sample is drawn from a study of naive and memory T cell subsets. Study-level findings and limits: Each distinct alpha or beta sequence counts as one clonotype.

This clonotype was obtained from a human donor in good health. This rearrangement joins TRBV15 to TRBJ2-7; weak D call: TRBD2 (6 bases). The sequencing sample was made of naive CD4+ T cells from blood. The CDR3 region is CATSRGSGSSLSYEQYF. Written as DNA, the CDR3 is TGTGCCACCAGCAGAGGTAGCGGCAGCTCACTCTCCTACGAGCAGTACTTC.